What follows are 15 T cell receptor beta chains derived from one specimen sequenced in a study of blood T cell repertoires in COVID-19. Repertoires were generated with immunoSEQ multiplex PCR, while TCRdb's copy carries only in-frame clones and drops some. The sample records hundreds of thousands of clones, around 88% being singletons. Sequenced material: peripheral blood. The source of these receptors is a woman aged 25 to 39 who had recovered from COVID-19.

Points on this clone: Other DNA variants within this sample encode the same CDR3. The chain combines TRBV18 with TRBJ1-6; D unresolved. This CDR3 has 16 amino acids. Germline assignment: CDR1 KGHSH and CDR2 LQKENI. The V end lost 1 base, the J end lost 0 bases, and 7 bases lay between the germline ends. The chain's CDR3 is CASSPRSSSYNSPLHF. The CDR3 bases are TGTGCCAGCTCACCACGATCGAGCTCCTATAATTCACCCCTCCACTTT. Drawing the rest from reference TRBV18 and TRBJ1-6, the complete variable domain is NAGVMQNPRHLVRRRGQEARLRCSPMKGHSHVYWYRQLPEEGLKFMVYLQKENIIDESGMPKERFSAEFPKEGPSILRIQQVVRGDSAAYFCASSPRSSSYNSPLHFGNGTRLTVT.

The chain has TRBV7-8 and TRBJ1-3; D might be TRBD1 (5 bases). There are 18 residues in the CDR3. V shed 2 bases and J shed 0 bases, with 17 bases lying between them. Germline V gene data show CDR1 as SGHVS and CDR2 as FQNEAQ. The CDR3 is CASSLKYVWGSSGNTIYF. Written as DNA, the CDR3 is TGTGCCAGCAGCTTAAAATATGTATGGGGCTCCTCTGGAAACACCATATATTTT.

The rearrangement uses TRBV28 and TRBJ1-6; 7 bases agree with TRBD1. The CDR3 runs 13 residues. CDR1 is MDHEN, CDR2 SYDVKM, per germline. J gave up 10 bases and V 5 bases, and 5 bases lay outside the gene matches. CDR3 nucleotides: TGTGCCAGCAGTATAACAGGGGTGTCACCCCTCCACTTT. It specifies CASSITGVSPLHF. Drawing the rest from reference TRBV28 and TRBJ1-6, the complete variable domain is DVKVTQSSRYLVKRTGEKVFLECVQDMDHENMFWYRQDPGLGLRLIYFSYDVKMKEKGDIPEGYSVSREKKERFSLILESASTNQTSMYLCASSITGVSPLHFGNGTRLTVT.

This chain joins TRBV6-5 and TRBJ1-1; perhaps TRBD1 as D (6 bases). This CDR3 spans 13 amino acids. Germline-derived CDR1 and CDR2 are MNHEY and SVGAGI. V was shortened by 0 bases and J by 12 bases, with 14 bases between the two germline ends. In DNA form, the CDR3 reads TGTGCCAGCAGTTACTCGAACAGGGTTGGGACTTTCTTT. This translates into CASSYSNRVGTFF.

The rearrangement links TRBV6-2 or TRBV6-3 to TRBJ1-5; D possibly corresponds to TRBD1 (5 bases). With 5 bases removed from V and 4 bases from J, the gap between germline ends came to 12 bases. The CDR3 contains 14 residues. From germline, CDR1 is MNHEY and CDR2 SVGEGT. The CDR3 loop reads CASSGGHRNQPQHF. The CDR3 nucleotides are TGTGCCAGCAGTGGCGGACACCGTAATCAGCCCCAGCATTTT.

The chain combines TRBV27 with TRBJ2-5; tentative D call: TRBD1 (6 bases). Deletions cut 4 bases from V and 5 bases from J, with 17 bases between. CDR1 and CDR2 (germline): MNHEY, SMNVEV (reference sequence). There are 15 residues in the CDR3. CDR3 residues: CASSSDGGGLETQYF. The CDR3 DNA reads as TGTGCCAGCAGTTCTGACGGTGGGGGCCTGGAGACCCAGTACTTC.

CDR3: CASSYTRQGNTEAFF. CDR3 sequence (DNA): TGCGCCAGCAGCTATACCCGCCAGGGGAACACTGAAGCTTTCTTT. The chain has TRBV10-1 and TRBJ1-1; D might be TRBD1 (5 bases). The CDR3 contains 15 residues. V was clipped by 6 bases and J by 1 base, with 15 bases between them. The germline V gene encodes CDR1 WNHNN and CDR2 SYGVQD (reference sequence).

This clone was seen a single time. The gene calls are TRBV7-2 and TRBJ2-1, with 9 bases that match TRBD2. After removal of 1 base from V and 2 bases from J, the junction contained 6 bases not matched to a gene. CDR1 is SGHTA and CDR2 is FQGNSA in the germline V gene. The CDR3 spans 17 residues. The CDR3 sequence: CASSLVLAGGAYNEQFF. CDR3 nucleotide sequence: TGTGCCAGCAGCTTAGTTCTCGCGGGGGGGGCCTACAATGAGCAGTTCTTC.

The chain links TRBV4-1 to TRBJ2-3; a weak D match, TRBD2 (7 bases). CDR1 and CDR2 from the germline V gene are MGHRA and YSYEKL. CDR3 size: 16 residues. The germline V and J ends were trimmed by 0 bases and 5 bases, with 15 bases remaining between them. CDR3 nucleotides: TGCGCCAGCAGCCAAGAAGAACGGGGGGCGAAAGATACGCAGTATTTT. Translating it yields CASSQEERGAKDTQYF.

V usage is TRBV11-3 and J usage is TRBJ2-1; 9 bases match TRBD2. V gave up 1 base and J gave up 5 bases; unmatched junction bases: 3. CDR1 is SGHNT and CDR2 is YENEEA in the germline V gene. This CDR3 is 15 amino acids long. CDR3 protein: CASSLVAGGNNEQFF. The CDR3 region has the DNA TGTGCCAGCAGCTTAGTTGCGGGGGGGAACAATGAGCAGTTCTTC.

V is TRBV19 and J is TRBJ1-4, with D perhaps matching TRBD1 (5 bases). The germline CDR1 and CDR2 sequences are LNHDA and SQIVND (reference sequence). V was clipped by 5 bases and J by 8 bases, with 15 bases between them. The CDR3 contains 14 residues. CDR3 protein: CASSQDSAGEKLFF. The CDR3 nucleotides read TGTGCCAGTAGTCAAGACAGCGCTGGGGAAAAACTGTTTTTT.

The chain recombines TRBV7-2 with TRBJ1-5; 7 nucleotides agree with TRBD1. Trimming at V came to 5 bases and at J to 2 bases, leaving 3 bases not matched to a gene. There are 14 residues in the CDR3. Germline CDR1 and CDR2: SGHTA and FQGNSA. CDR3 residues: CASSEGTGNQPQHF. For the CDR3, the DNA is TGTGCCAGCAGCGAAGGGACAGGCAATCAGCCCCAGCATTTT.

This chain links TRBV4-1 with TRBJ2-7; 9 nucleotides match TRBD1. V was clipped by 4 bases and J by 4 bases; unmatched bases: 17. Germline-derived CDR1 and CDR2 are MGHRA and YSYEKL. This CDR3 comprises 18 residues. CDR3 DNA sequence: TGCGCCAGCAGCCCGCACCCCCAAACCCTGGGACAGGGTTACGAGCAGTACTTC. Translated: CASSPHPQTLGQGYEQYF.

The chain links TRBV11-2 to TRBJ2-1; 9 bases match TRBD2. The CDR3 is 16 amino acids. V lost 0 bases and J lost 5; bases outside the gene matches: 5. Per the germline V gene, CDR1 is SGHAT and CDR2 is FQNNGV. In DNA, the CDR3 is TGTGCCAGCAGCTTAGATCTAGTAGCGGGAGACAATGAGCAGTTCTTC. The encoded protein is CASSLDLVAGDNEQFF.

This chain joins TRBV27 and TRBJ1-5; maybe TRBD1 (5 bases). Germline CDR1 MNHEY, CDR2 SMNVEV (reference sequence). Trimming removed 0 bases at V and 4 bases at J, with 10 bases between. This CDR3 has 15 residues. The CDR3 nucleotides read TGTGCCAGCAGTTTATCTGGCAGGGAAAATCAGCCCCAGCATTTT. Translated: CASSLSGRENQPQHF.